The clone carrying this TCR beta chain was seen a handful of times. Its antigen is unidentified. The sample comes from a study of response to subunit inactivated influenza vaccine. Study-level findings and limits: There was a suggestion from the authors that each seasonal influenza vaccination recruits few new T cells.

One entry per CDR3 protein, called by TCRdb with MiXCR from the RT-PCR reads. The sample yields about 480,000 distinct CDR3 sequences, roughly 9.8% seen once. The V gene's germline CDR1 is SGHAT and CDR2 FQNNGV. V gave up 4 bases and J gave up 6 bases; unmatched junction bases: 0. The CDR3 contains 12 residues. The sequencing used PBMCs from blood, collected 45 days after vaccination. The V gene is TRBV11-2, the J gene TRBJ1-1; TRBD1 aligns across 9 bases. The sequence derives from a man in his forties or fifties who received an inactivated influenza vaccine. The CDR3 DNA reads as TGTGCCAGCAGCTGGACAGGGGCTGAAGCTTTCTTT. This encodes CASSWTGAEAFF.